This T cell receptor beta chain was sequenced in a study of T cells and Merkel cell carcinoma outcomes. On this clone: Its antigen is still unknown.

Notes on the study in general: Reportedly, T-cell repertoire with density predicts Merkel cell carcinoma outcomes.

The CDR3 loop spans 14 amino acids. With 3 bases removed from V and 1 base from J, the gap between germline ends came to 7 bases. Germline V gives CDR1 SGHRS, CDR2 YFSETQ. Sequenced by immunoSEQ multiplex PCR; TCRdb stores in-frame clones only, minus some. The data contain over 7,500 clones, 80% to 85% of them singletons. The sample comprised tumor tissue from Merkel cell carcinoma. The clonotype comes from a human donor with Merkel cell carcinoma. The J gene is TRBJ2-2, the V gene TRBV5-1, with D maybe TRBD1 (6 bases). This CDR3 reads CASSSTGNTGELFF. CDR3 DNA sequence: TGCGCCAGCAGCTCGACAGGGAACACCGGGGAGCTGTTTTTT.